This entry lists 28 T cell receptor beta chains sequenced from one sample in a study of control samples from healthy donors and cancer patients. Profiled with immunoSEQ multiplex PCR; TCRdb holds only in-frame clones, not every one. The sample yields roughly 450,000 clones, 90% seen once. Sequencing used PBMCs. The receptors stem from a man in his forties or fifties with head and neck cancer.

The chain uses TRBV28 and TRBJ2-7; a possible D gene is TRBD1 (5 bases). Germline V lookup: CDR1 MDHEN, CDR2 SYDVKM. The CDR3 consists of 12 residues. Trimming stripped 5 bases from V and 6 bases from J, with 11 bases between. The CDR3 sequence is CASSPPGAEQYF. The CDR3 bases are TGTGCCAGCAGTCCCCCTGGGGCCGAGCAGTACTTC. The full variable domain, completed using reference TRBV28 and TRBJ2-7, is DVKVTQSSRYLVKRTGEKVFLECVQDMDHENMFWYRQDPGLGLRLIYFSYDVKMKEKGDIPEGYSVSREKKERFSLILESASTNQTSMYLCASSPPGAEQYFGPGTRLTVT.

The chain recombines TRBV18 with TRBJ1-1; a possible D gene is TRBD1 (5 bases). The CDR3 loop spans 13 amino acids. Germline V CDR1 and CDR2: KGHSH, LQKENI. V shed 5 bases and J shed 2 bases, with 9 bases lying between them. As DNA, the CDR3 is TGTGCCAGCTCAGGGGCGCCCAACACTGAAGCTTTCTTT. It codes for CASSGAPNTEAFF. The full variable domain, its missing parts supplied by reference TRBV18 and TRBJ1-1, is NAGVMQNPRHLVRRRGQEARLRCSPMKGHSHVYWYRQLPEEGLKFMVYLQKENIIDESGMPKERFSAEFPKEGPSILRIQQVVRGDSAAYFCASSGAPNTEAFFGQGTRLTVV.

The V gene is TRBV29-1, the J gene TRBJ1-2, with D perhaps matching TRBD1 (6 bases). Germline V gene data show CDR1 as SQVTM and CDR2 as ANQGSEA. Trimming took 7 bases from V and 2 from J, leaving 11 bases between them. The CDR3 has 12 amino acids. The CDR3 region has the DNA TGCAGCGGAGGGACACCCAACTATGGCTACACCTTC. It is translated as CSGGTPNYGYTF.

The chain combines TRBV5-1 with TRBJ1-6; the D gene is possibly TRBD1 (5 bases). The CDR3 is 17 residues long. CDR1 and CDR2 (germline): SGHRS, YFSETQ. V was pared by 0 bases and J by 8 bases, with 18 bases between. CDR3 protein: CASSLGVSQDTYSPLHF. DNA for the CDR3: TGCGCCAGCAGCTTGGGAGTATCGCAGGACACTTATTCACCCCTCCACTTT.

This sequence joins TRBV28 and TRBJ2-2; 9 positions agree with TRBD1. CDR1 and CDR2 (germline): MDHEN, SYDVKM. J gave up 5 bases and V 6 bases, and 4 bases lay outside the gene matches. This CDR3 contains 14 residues. The chain's CDR3 is CASRADRGTGELFF. CDR3 DNA: TGTGCCAGCAGAGCGGACAGGGGTACCGGGGAGCTGTTTTTT.

V is TRBV5-4 and J is TRBJ1-1, with D perhaps TRBD1 (5 bases). CDR3 length equals 15 residues. Trimming cost V 5 bases and J 2 bases, with 16 bases left between them. The germline V gene has CDR1 SGHNT and CDR2 YYREEE (reference sequence). In DNA form, the CDR3 reads TGTGCCAGCAGGCGGGAGGGGTCCAGAAACACTGAAGCTTTCTTT. It translates to CASRREGSRNTEAFF.

The chain joins TRBV6-5 to TRBJ2-3, with 9 bases aligning to TRBD2. Per the germline V gene, CDR1 is MNHEY and CDR2 is SVGAGI. J gave up 6 bases and V 5 bases, and 9 bases lay outside the gene matches. This CDR3 is 15 amino acids long. Here the CDR3 reads CASSLSGGRGDTQYF. In DNA form, the CDR3 reads TGTGCCAGCAGTCTTAGCGGGGGCCGGGGGGATACGCAGTATTTT.

The CDR3 DNA reads as TGTGCCAGCAGTTTAAGCGGTAGGGCCGTAGGGAATCAGCCCCAGCATTTT. Its translation is CASSLSGRAVGNQPQHF. The chain has TRBV28 and TRBJ1-5; D unclear. This CDR3 region has 17 residues. With 2 bases removed from V and 4 bases from J, the gap between germline ends came to 18 bases. Germline lookup yields CDR1 MDHEN and CDR2 SYDVKM.

The V gene is TRBV5-1, the J gene TRBJ1-4, with 11 bases fitting TRBD1. Germline V lookup: CDR1 SGHRS, CDR2 YFSETQ. The CDR3 loop spans 17 amino acids. The J segment lost 6 bases and the V segment lost 0 bases, leaving 7 bases of the junction unmatched. The CDR3 loop is CASSLVPRTGGDEKLFF. For the CDR3, the DNA is TGCGCCAGCAGCTTGGTACCCCGGACAGGGGGCGATGAAAAACTGTTTTTT. The variable domain in full, completed from reference TRBV5-1 and TRBJ1-4, reads KAGVTQTPRYLIKTRGQQVTLSCSPISGHRSVSWYQQTPGQGLQFLFEYFSETQRNKGNFPGRFSGRQFSNSRSEMNVSTLELGDSALYLCASSLVPRTGGDEKLFFGSGTQLSVL.

The chain carries TRBV9 and TRBJ2-3; 7 bases line up with TRBD2. Germline trimming cut 4 bases from V and 4 bases from J; bases unmatched to any gene: 15. Germline lookup yields CDR1 SGDLS and CDR2 YYNGEE. The CDR3 length is 17 residues. The CDR3 DNA sequence: TGTGCCAGCAGCCCACACCCCGGGACTACAGGCGCAGATACGCAGTATTTT. It specifies CASSPHPGTTGADTQYF.

The sample holds one count of this clone. The chain has TRBV5-4 and TRBJ1-2; 8 bases align to TRBD1. Germline V gene sequence: CDR1 SGHNT, CDR2 YYREEE (reference sequence). With V trimmed by 3 bases and J by 6 bases, 7 bases remained unmatched. This CDR3 region has 14 residues. Here the CDR3 reads CASSSPGQGDGYTF. Here the CDR3 DNA reads TGTGCCAGCAGCTCGCCTGGACAGGGAGATGGCTACACCTTC.

A few counts support this clone. The chain couples TRBV27 to TRBJ1-5; unclear D gene. This CDR3 is 16 amino acids long. Germline loops: CDR1 MNHEY, CDR2 SMNVEV (reference sequence). V was pared by 5 bases and J by 2 bases, with 16 bases between. CDR3 bases: TGTGCCAGCAGTGTGGCAGCCAAAGCGGGCAATCAGCCCCAGCATTTT. Translated, it gives CASSVAAKAGNQPQHF.

V gene TRBV14 combines with J gene TRBJ1-2, with 8 bases lining up with TRBD1. The CDR3 is 15 amino acids. V trimming: 2 bases; J trimming: 0 bases; junction bases outside the gene matches: 2. Germline V lookup: CDR1 SGHDN, CDR2 FVKESK. The CDR3 loop is CASSQRTGPNYGYTF. DNA for the CDR3: TGTGCCAGCAGCCAACGGACAGGGCCTAACTATGGCTACACCTTC.

The CDR3 nucleotides read TGTGCCAGCAGCTTCGGACTCTCCACCGGGGAGCTGTTTTTT. Its protein product is CASSFGLSTGELFF. This sequence joins TRBV11-2 and TRBJ2-2, with a tentative D call TRBD2 (5 bases). Trimming left V 3 bases short and J 4 bases short, with 9 bases between. The CDR3 length is 14 residues. Germline loops: CDR1 SGHAT, CDR2 FQNNGV.

The J gene is TRBJ2-5, the V gene TRBV29-1, with 7 bases identical to TRBD1. Trimming at V came to 7 bases and at J to 4 bases, leaving 6 bases not matched to a gene. Germline-derived CDR1 and CDR2 are SQVTM and ANQGSEA. The CDR3 has 12 amino acids. In DNA, the CDR3 is TGCAGCGCCGTCCCAGGGGGAGAGACCCAGTACTTC. Translating gives CSAVPGGETQYF. The whole variable domain, remainder taken from reference TRBV29-1 and TRBJ2-5, is SAVISQKPSRDICQRGTSLTIQCQVDSQVTMMFWYRQQPGQSLTLIATANQGSEATYESGFVIDKFPISRPNLTFSTLTVSNMSPEDSSIYLCSAVPGGETQYFGPGTRLLVL.

The rearrangement uses TRBV5-6 and TRBJ1-2; D is unclear. Trimming stripped 3 bases from V and 10 bases from J, with 13 bases between. This CDR3 has 12 amino acids. From germline, CDR1 is SGHDT and CDR2 YYEEEE. CDR3 DNA: TGTGCCAGCAGCTCGGACCGTGGGGACTACACCTTC. Its translation is CASSSDRGDYTF.

This chain links TRBV6-5 with TRBJ2-5, with TRBD2 matching 15 bases. The germline CDR1 and CDR2 sequences are MNHEY and SVGAGI. Trimming at V came to 8 bases and at J to 4 bases, leaving 2 bases not matched to a gene. The CDR3 totals 14 residues. CDR3 sequence reads: CASGGLAGGETQYF. CDR3 sequence (DNA): TGTGCCAGCGGGGGACTAGCGGGGGGAGAGACCCAGTACTTC.

The rearrangement uses TRBV9 and TRBJ2-3; D not certain. This CDR3 is 15 amino acids long. Per germline, CDR1 SGDLS and CDR2 YYNGEE. Trimming removed 1 base at V and 2 bases at J, with 11 bases between. CDR3 amino acids: CASSVYGIYTDTQYF. The CDR3 nucleotides read TGTGCCAGCAGCGTATATGGTATCTACACAGATACGCAGTATTTT.

V gene TRBV27 combines with J gene TRBJ2-2; 12 nucleotides match TRBD2. CDR1 is MNHEY, CDR2 SMNVEV, per germline (reference sequence). The CDR3 extends over 17 amino acids. After removal of 3 bases from V and 0 bases from J, the junction contained 2 bases not matched to a gene. The CDR3 spells CASSFLAGGPNTGELFF. The CDR3 DNA is TGTGCCAGCAGTTTCCTAGCGGGGGGGCCGAACACCGGGGAGCTGTTTTTT.

The J gene is TRBJ2-3, the V gene TRBV24-1; D is uncertain. The CDR3 loop spans 11 amino acids. Per germline, CDR1 KGHDR and CDR2 SFDVKD. Between the trimmed V and J ends, which lost 0 bases and 12 bases, there was a span of 6 bases. The CDR3 nucleotides read TGTGCCACCAGTGATTTGGGGATTCAGTATTTT. It is translated as CATSDLGIQYF.

CDR3 amino acids: CASSVQGANVLTF. The CDR3 DNA sequence: TGTGCCAGCAGCGTTCAAGGGGCCAACGTCCTGACTTTC. The chain has TRBV9 and TRBJ2-6; no reliable D call. In germline, CDR1 is SGDLS, CDR2 YYNGEE. V lost 2 bases to trimming and J lost 4 bases, with 4 bases between them. The CDR3 runs to 13 residues.

This sequence joins TRBV27 and TRBJ2-1; perhaps TRBD1 as D (6 bases). From germline, CDR1 is MNHEY and CDR2 SMNVEV (reference sequence). This CDR3 is built from 15 residues. V dropped 2 bases and J dropped 6 bases, with 14 bases sitting between them. CDR3 coding DNA: TGTGCCAGCAGTTTAAGCAGGGGCACGGGCAATGAGCAGTTCTTC. Its protein product is CASSLSRGTGNEQFF.

The CDR3 DNA is TGTGCCAGCAGTTTAGAGCAGGGAGGTTCACCCCTCCACTTT. Protein product: CASSLEQGGSPLHF. The J gene is TRBJ1-6, the V gene TRBV27, with TRBD1 as a possible D gene (5 bases). Germline V gene lookup returns CDR1 MNHEY and CDR2 SMNVEV (reference sequence). With 2 bases removed from V and 9 bases from J, the gap between germline ends came to 11 bases. CDR3 length: 14 amino acids.

The chain employs TRBV5-5 and TRBJ2-1, with 8 bases matching TRBD2. The V gene end was trimmed by 3 bases and the J gene end by 1 base; junction bases not matched to a gene: 3. The germline V gene has CDR1 SGHKS and CDR2 YYEKEE (reference sequence). CDR3 length equals 15 residues. The DNA for the CDR3 is TGTGCCAGCAGCTCCAAGCGGGAGTCCTACAATGAGCAGTTCTTC. It encodes CASSSKRESYNEQFF.

This clone was found once. This rearrangement joins TRBV7-2 to TRBJ2-3; D ambiguous. Trimming removed 5 bases from V and 1 base from J, with 10 bases in between. There are 14 residues in the CDR3. Germline V gives CDR1 SGHTA, CDR2 FQGNSA. This CDR3 is CASSPLQGTDTQYF. Here the CDR3 DNA reads TGTGCCAGCAGCCCGCTGCAGGGCACAGATACGCAGTATTTT.

The V call is TRBV28, the J call TRBJ1-2, with TRBD1 matching over 9 bases. The CDR3 is made up of 13 amino acids. The V segment lost 6 bases and the J segment 6 bases; nucleotides outside the gene matches: 5. Germline-derived CDR1 and CDR2 are MDHEN and SYDVKM. The CDR3: CASSRDRVNGYTF. The CDR3 nucleotides read TGTGCCAGCAGCCGGGACAGGGTTAATGGCTACACCTTC.

The rearrangement links TRBV15 to TRBJ2-1; D tentatively reads TRBD1 or TRBD2 (5 bases each). Germline CDR1 LNHNV, CDR2 YYDKDF (reference sequence). Trimming took 9 bases from V and 5 from J, leaving 14 bases between them. The CDR3 sequence is 13 residues long. CDR3 nucleotides: TGTGCCACGCGGTCGGGGCCCAACAATGAGCAGTTCTTC. This sequence encodes CATRSGPNNEQFF.

The chain employs TRBV5-4 and TRBJ2-1; no firm D call. V lost 2 bases, J lost 10 bases, and 19 bases lay in between. The CDR3 is 15 amino acids. Germline CDR1 SGHNT, CDR2 YYREEE (reference sequence). The chain's CDR3 is CASSLSQDALSEQFF. CDR3 nucleotide sequence: TGTGCCAGCAGCTTAAGCCAGGACGCCCTCAGCGAGCAGTTCTTC.